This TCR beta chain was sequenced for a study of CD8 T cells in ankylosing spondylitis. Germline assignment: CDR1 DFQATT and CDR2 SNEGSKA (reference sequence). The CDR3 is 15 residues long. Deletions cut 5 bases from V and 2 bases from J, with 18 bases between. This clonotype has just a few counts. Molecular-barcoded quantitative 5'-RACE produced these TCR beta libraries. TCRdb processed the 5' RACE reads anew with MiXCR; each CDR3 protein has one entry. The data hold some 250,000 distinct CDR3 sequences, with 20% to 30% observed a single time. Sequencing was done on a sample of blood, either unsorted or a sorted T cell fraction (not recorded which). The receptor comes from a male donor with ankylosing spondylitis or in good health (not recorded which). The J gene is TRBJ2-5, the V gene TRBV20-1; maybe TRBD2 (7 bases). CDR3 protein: CSASSSGGGQETQYF. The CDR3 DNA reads TGCAGTGCTTCCTCTTCGGGGGGCGGACAAGAGACCCAGTACTTC.